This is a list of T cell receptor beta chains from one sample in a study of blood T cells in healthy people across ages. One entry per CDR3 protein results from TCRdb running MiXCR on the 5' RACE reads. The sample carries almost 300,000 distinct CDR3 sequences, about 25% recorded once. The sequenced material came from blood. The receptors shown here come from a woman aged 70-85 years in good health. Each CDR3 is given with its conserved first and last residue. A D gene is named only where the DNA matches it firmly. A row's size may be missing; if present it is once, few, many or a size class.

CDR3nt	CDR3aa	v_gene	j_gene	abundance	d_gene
TGTGCCAGCAGCTTATTGTCGAGGGCCGGGTCCTACGAGCAGTACTTC	CASSLLSRAGSYEQYF	TRBV11-2	TRBJ2-7	NA	NA
TGCGCCAGCAGCTTGGTGCCAGGGGATTACAATGAGCAGTTCTTC	CASSLVPGDYNEQFF	TRBV5-1	TRBJ2-1	NA	NA
TGCGCCAGCACCCCCTGGGAGGGACTATACGAGCAGTACTTC	CASTPWEGLYEQYF	TRBV10-2	TRBJ2-7	NA	TRBD2
TGTGCCAGCAGTTTAGGGGGTCGGGCTGAAAAACTGTTTTTT	CASSLGGRAEKLFF	TRBV28	TRBJ1-4	NA	NA
TGCAGTGTAGGACTAGCGGCCTTCTTAGCCAAAAACATTCAGTACTTC	CSVGLAAFLAKNIQYF	TRBV20-1	TRBJ2-4	many	TRBD2
TGTGCCAGCAGCGATCAGGTCCACAAAACCTACGAGCAGTACTTC	CASSDQVHKTYEQYF	TRBV6-6	TRBJ2-7	NA	NA
TGTGCCAGATCGAAAGGGGGGGCGTACACTGAAGCTTTCTTT	CARSKGGAYTEAFF	TRBV2	TRBJ1-1	few	NA
TGCAGCGTTGAAGACGGATTGGACAATGAGCAGTTCTTC	CSVEDGLDNEQFF	TRBV29-1	TRBJ2-1	NA	NA
TGTGCCATTAAACGGGGCCTAATGAACACTGAAGCTTTCTTT	CAIKRGLMNTEAFF	TRBV7-2	TRBJ1-1	few	NA
TGTGCCAGCAGGACAGGGGGACTTTCCTCCTACGAGCAGTACTTC	CASRTGGLSSYEQYF	TRBV6-1	TRBJ2-7	once	TRBD1
TGTGCCAGCAGTGATAGGACGCTCACAACTAATGAAAAACTGTTTTTT	CASSDRTLTTNEKLFF	TRBV25-1	TRBJ1-4	few	NA
TGTGCCAGTAAAGTAGCGGGAGGATCAGAGACCCAGTACTTC	CASKVAGGSETQYF	TRBV19	TRBJ2-5	few	TRBD2
TGTGCCAGCAGTTTCCCCGCCCAACCGCCTAATGAGCAGTTCTTC	CASSFPAQPPNEQFF	TRBV28	TRBJ2-1	few	NA
TGTGCCAGCAGCCAATTTCAGGGGGCGCGCACTGAAGCTTTCTTT	CASSQFQGARTEAFF	TRBV14	TRBJ1-1	many	TRBD1
TGCAGCGTTACGGCGGGAGTAGGCGAGCAGTACTTC	CSVTAGVGEQYF	TRBV29-1	TRBJ2-7	many	TRBD2
TGTGCCAGCAGCTTTTCCGGGACTAGCGGGAGTGGGGTTCAGTATTTT	CASSFSGTSGSGVQYF	TRBV7-3	TRBJ2-3	few	TRBD2
TGTGCCAGCAGCCATGGATATGCGTACGAGCAGTACTTC	CASSHGYAYEQYF	TRBV3-1	TRBJ2-7	many	NA
TGTGCCAGCAGCTTAGTCCGGGGGGCGACTGAAGCTTTCTTT	CASSLVRGATEAFF	TRBV7-2	TRBJ1-1	NA	NA
TGTGCCAGCAGCACGCACCCGGGACAGCGTGTCGCGAACACCGGGGAGCTGTTTTTT	CASSTHPGQRVANTGELFF	TRBV5-5	TRBJ2-2	NA	TRBD1
TGTGCCAGCAGCGCCTTGGGGGACACCGGGGAGCTGTTTTTT	CASSALGDTGELFF	TRBV9	TRBJ2-2	few	NA
TGTGCCAGCAGCTTAGAGGTGGCTAGCGGGGGTAGAGAGCAGTACTTC	CASSLEVASGGREQYF	TRBV7-2	TRBJ2-7	NA	TRBD2
TGTGCCACCAGTGACCCACGGACAGGTTTTGAGCAGTTCTTC	CATSDPRTGFEQFF	TRBV24-1	TRBJ2-1	NA	TRBD1
TGTGCCAGCAGCTTCGCTAGCGGGAGTACCGGGGAGCTGTTTTTT	CASSFASGSTGELFF	TRBV7-2	TRBJ2-2	few	TRBD2
TGTGCCAGCAGCTCTACTAGCGGGGGGAGAGGAGGCTCCGAGCAGTACTTC	CASSSTSGGRGGSEQYF	TRBV7-2	TRBJ2-7	NA	TRBD2
TGTGCCAGCAGCTTAAAAGGGACAGGTCTATTGGGTCACGAGCAGTACTTC	CASSLKGTGLLGHEQYF	TRBV7-2	TRBJ2-7	NA	TRBD1
TGCGCCAGCAGCGGCTGGGACCCGCAGCGGGAGACCCAGTACTTC	CASSGWDPQRETQYF	TRBV5-1	TRBJ2-5	NA	NA
TGTGCCAGCAGCTTGGTGACAGGGGGTCACGAGCAGTACTTC	CASSLVTGGHEQYF	TRBV5-4	TRBJ2-7	few	TRBD1
TGCAGCGTTGGACAGGGAGGGACCTACGAGCAGTACTTC	CSVGQGGTYEQYF	TRBV29-1	TRBJ2-7	NA	NA
TGCGCCAGCAGCTCCGGACAGGTCACTGAAGCTTTCTTT	CASSSGQVTEAFF	TRBV5-1	TRBJ1-1	NA	TRBD1
TGCAGTGCTAGTAGGGGGCCCTATAATTCACCCCTCCACTTT	CSASRGPYNSPLHF	TRBV20-1	TRBJ1-6	NA	TRBD1
TGTGCCAGCAGACCTATACAGGACTATGGCTACACCTTC	CASRPIQDYGYTF	TRBV28	TRBJ1-2	few	NA
TGCGCCAGCAGCCCTACTAGCTTACCCACCGGGGAGCTGTTTTTT	CASSPTSLPTGELFF	TRBV4-3	TRBJ2-2	NA	NA
TGCGCCAGCAGCTTGGATGTAGGCTACGGAGCCAAAAACATTCAGTACTTC	CASSLDVGYGAKNIQYF	TRBV5-1	TRBJ2-4	many	NA
TGTACCAGCTCACCGACAGGGGGATACGAGCAGTACTTC	CTSSPTGGYEQYF	TRBV18	TRBJ2-7	NA	TRBD1
TGCGCCAGCAGCTTGGATGGGTACAATGAGCAGTTCTTC	CASSLDGYNEQFF	TRBV5-1	TRBJ2-1	few	NA
TGTGCCAGCAGCTTGGGGACAGCCAGCGATACGCAGTATTTT	CASSLGTASDTQYF	TRBV5-6	TRBJ2-3	many	NA
TGCAGTGCGGGGTATTGGCAATCCAAAAACATTCAGTACTTC	CSAGYWQSKNIQYF	TRBV20-1	TRBJ2-4	few	NA
TGTGCCTGCAGTTCGTCCGGGACGGTCTATGGCTACACCTTC	CACSSSGTVYGYTF	TRBV28	TRBJ1-2	few	NA
TGTGCCAGCAGCCCAGCGGGAGGTTCAGAGACCCAGTACTTC	CASSPAGGSETQYF	TRBV7-9	TRBJ2-5	NA	TRBD2
TGTGCCAGCAGCAGACCGGGACAGGGGACCTACGAGCAGTACTTC	CASSRPGQGTYEQYF	TRBV21-1	TRBJ2-7	few	NA
TGCAGTGCCCTGGGGCGCGGGGGAAACTATGGCTACACCTTC	CSALGRGGNYGYTF	TRBV20-1	TRBJ1-2	few	NA
TGTGCCAGCAGCTTACTGGGACAGGGAGCCGGAAACACCATATATTTT	CASSLLGQGAGNTIYF	TRBV7-2	TRBJ1-3	NA	TRBD1
TGTGCCAGCAGTGAGATGTCCTCTGGGGCCAACGTCCTGACTTTC	CASSEMSSGANVLTF	TRBV6-1	TRBJ2-6	NA	NA